This entry concerns a single TCR beta chain. The record originates from a study of OX40 agonist ivuxolimab in advanced cancers. This CDR3 has 15 amino acids. Per the germline V gene, CDR1 is MGHRA and CDR2 is YSYEKL. V dropped 3 bases and J dropped 5 bases, with 14 bases sitting between them. Repertoires were generated with immunoSEQ multiplex PCR, while TCRdb's copy carries only in-frame clones and drops some. This table has 60,000 to 85,000 clones, over 75% appearing once. The sequences come from CD4+ or CD8+ T cells sorted from blood, collected in a trial of the OX40 agonist ivuxolimab. V and J are TRBV4-1 and TRBJ2-1; possibly TRBD2 for D (6 bases). The clonotype comes from an adult with an advanced solid tumor such as melanoma, head and neck, liver or kidney cancer. CDR3 nucleotides: TGCGCCAGCAGCCATACGACTAGGGGAAACAATGAGCAGTTCTTC. As protein: CASSHTTRGNNEQFF.